This record looks at one T cell receptor beta chain sequence and its context. This entry is derived from a study of blood T cell repertoires in COVID-19. V gave up 0 bases and J gave up 3 bases, with 13 bases separating them. The CDR3 is 16 amino acids. Germline-derived CDR1 and CDR2 are SGHRS and YFSETQ. Method: immunoSEQ multiplex PCR; TCRdb's copy keeps in-frame clones and lacks some. The sample has about 59,000 clones; 70% to 85% are singletons. The TCR originated in a man at least 80 years old with acute or convalescent COVID-19. The V gene is TRBV5-1, the J gene TRBJ2-1, with a tentative D call TRBD2 (6 bases). What was sequenced was peripheral blood. The CDR3 here is CASSLDRLEVYNEQFF. The CDR3 region has the DNA TGCGCCAGCAGCTTGGACCGACTAGAAGTCTACAATGAGCAGTTCTTC.